Listed below are T cell receptor beta chains from one sample, sequenced in a study of patients and donors after allogeneic stem cell transplantation. In TCRdb, the RT-PCR reads were re-called with MiXCR into one record per CDR3 protein. The sample has about 87,000 distinct CDR3 sequences; around 5% are singletons. Material: blood, either unsorted or a sorted T cell fraction (not recorded which). All receptors derive from a human donor who was either an allogeneic HSCT recipient or a stem cell or donor lymphocyte infusion donor (not recorded which). It is not recorded whose cells these are; they may come from a transplant donor. Both conserved end residues are part of each CDR3. A D gene is named only where the DNA matches it firmly. Size is omitted from some rows. Given values are once, few, many or a class for expanded clones.

cdr3_aa: CASSSSGRVYNEQFF; cdr3_nt: TGTGCCAGCAGCTCTAGCGGGAGGGTCTACAATGAGCAGTTCTTC; j_call: TRBJ2-1; v_call: TRBV7-6; d_call: TRBD2; clone_size: -; cdr3_length: 15
cdr3_aa: CSVVLSRDTQYF; cdr3_nt: TGCAGCGTTGTGTTGTCTCGAGATACGCAGTATTTT; j_call: TRBJ2-3; v_call: TRBV29-1; d_call: -; clone_size: many; cdr3_length: 12
cdr3_aa: CASSLLGRGAVDTQYF; cdr3_nt: TGTGCCAGCAGTCTTCTCGGGCGGGGAGCCGTAGATACGCAGTATTTT; j_call: TRBJ2-3; v_call: TRBV28; d_call: -; clone_size: many; cdr3_length: 16
cdr3_aa: CASSVKKNTEAFF; cdr3_nt: TGTGCCAGCAGTGTGAAGAAGAACACTGAAGCTTTCTTT; j_call: TRBJ1-1; v_call: TRBV27; d_call: -; clone_size: many; cdr3_length: 13
cdr3_aa: CASSELAGGPTGELFF; cdr3_nt: TGTGCCAGCAGTGAACTAGCGGGGGGGCCGACCGGGGAGCTGTTTTTT; j_call: TRBJ2-2; v_call: TRBV25-1; d_call: TRBD2; clone_size: many; cdr3_length: 16
cdr3_aa: CASSVEGLASEQYF; cdr3_nt: TGTGCCAGCAGCGTTGAAGGACTAGCCTCCGAGCAGTACTTC; j_call: TRBJ2-7; v_call: TRBV9; d_call: TRBD2; clone_size: many; cdr3_length: 14
cdr3_aa: CASSAGFYGYTF; cdr3_nt: TGTGCCAGTAGTGCTGGGTTCTATGGCTACACCTTC; j_call: TRBJ1-2; v_call: TRBV19; d_call: -; clone_size: -; cdr3_length: 12
cdr3_aa: CSALRREHPYNEQFF; cdr3_nt: TGCAGTGCCCTACGGCGGGAGCATCCCTACAATGAGCAGTTCTTC; j_call: TRBJ2-1; v_call: TRBV20-1; d_call: TRBD2; clone_size: many; cdr3_length: 15
cdr3_aa: CASRGRNRPSSYNEQFF; cdr3_nt: TGTGCCAGCAGGGGTAGAAACCGCCCGAGCTCCTACAATGAGCAGTTCTTC; j_call: TRBJ2-1; v_call: TRBV6-1; d_call: -; clone_size: many; cdr3_length: 17
cdr3_aa: CASFVAGGPNTGELFF; cdr3_nt: TGTGCCAGTTTCGTAGCGGGAGGACCGAACACCGGGGAGCTGTTTTTT; j_call: TRBJ2-2; v_call: TRBV2; d_call: TRBD2; clone_size: many; cdr3_length: 16
cdr3_aa: CASSHRVRSEQFF; cdr3_nt: TGTGCCAGCAGCCATAGGGTCCGATCGGAGCAGTTCTTC; j_call: TRBJ2-1; v_call: TRBV5-8; d_call: -; clone_size: few; cdr3_length: 13
cdr3_aa: CASSTGTANTGELFF; cdr3_nt: TGCGCCAGCAGCACCGGGACAGCGAACACCGGGGAGCTGTTTTTT; j_call: TRBJ2-2; v_call: TRBV5-1; d_call: TRBD1; clone_size: many; cdr3_length: 15
cdr3_aa: CASSPQGNAGQPQHF; cdr3_nt: TGTGCCAGCAGTCCTCAGGGTAATGCAGGTCAGCCCCAGCATTTT; j_call: TRBJ1-5; v_call: TRBV27; d_call: -; clone_size: many; cdr3_length: 15
cdr3_aa: CSAYSSLDTQYF; cdr3_nt: TGCAGTGCGTACAGTTCCCTGGATACGCAGTATTTT; j_call: TRBJ2-3; v_call: TRBV20-1; d_call: -; clone_size: many; cdr3_length: 12
cdr3_aa: CASSIDRDEKLFF; cdr3_nt: TGTGCCAGTAGTATAGATCGTGATGAAAAACTGTTTTTT; j_call: TRBJ1-4; v_call: TRBV19; d_call: -; clone_size: few; cdr3_length: 13
cdr3_aa: CASSQGGDSYEQYF; cdr3_nt: TGTGCCAGCAGCCAAGGCGGGGACTCCTACGAGCAGTACTTC; j_call: TRBJ2-7; v_call: TRBV11-3; d_call: -; clone_size: few; cdr3_length: 14
cdr3_aa: CSARRTSGPYEQYF; cdr3_nt: TGCAGTGCTAGAAGAACTAGCGGGCCCTACGAGCAGTACTTC; j_call: TRBJ2-7; v_call: TRBV20-1; d_call: TRBD2; clone_size: many; cdr3_length: 14
cdr3_aa: CASSESGVEAFF; cdr3_nt: TGTGCCAGCAGTGAATCCGGGGTTGAAGCTTTCTTT; j_call: TRBJ1-1; v_call: TRBV6-1; d_call: -; clone_size: many; cdr3_length: 12
cdr3_aa: CASSPRRDYYNEQFF; cdr3_nt: TGTGCCAGCAGCCCGAGGAGGGACTACTACAATGAGCAGTTCTTC; j_call: TRBJ2-1; v_call: TRBV7-8; d_call: TRBD2; clone_size: many; cdr3_length: 15
cdr3_aa: CSAGVTASPNQPQHF; cdr3_nt: TGCAGTGCCGGGGTTACGGCGTCTCCCAATCAGCCCCAGCATTTT; j_call: TRBJ1-5; v_call: TRBV20-1; d_call: -; clone_size: -; cdr3_length: 15
cdr3_aa: CASSREGANLNTEAFF; cdr3_nt: TGTGCCAGCAGCCGGGAGGGGGCCAACCTGAACACTGAAGCTTTCTTT; j_call: TRBJ1-1; v_call: TRBV7-8; d_call: TRBD1; clone_size: few; cdr3_length: 16
cdr3_aa: CASSPGRTADEAFF; cdr3_nt: TGTGCCAGCTCACCAGGGAGGACGGCTGACGAAGCTTTCTTT; j_call: TRBJ1-1; v_call: TRBV18; d_call: -; clone_size: -; cdr3_length: 14
cdr3_aa: CASSPGLSGGELFF; cdr3_nt: TGTGCCAGCTCACCGGGACTTAGCGGCGGGGAGCTGTTTTTT; j_call: TRBJ2-2; v_call: TRBV18; d_call: -; clone_size: few; cdr3_length: 14
cdr3_aa: CSAPPRDRPNQPQHF; cdr3_nt: TGCAGTGCTCCCCCCCGGGACAGACCTAATCAGCCCCAGCATTTT; j_call: TRBJ1-5; v_call: TRBV20-1; d_call: TRBD1; clone_size: many; cdr3_length: 15
cdr3_aa: CASHPTGGGGYTF; cdr3_nt: TGTGCCAGCCACCCGACAGGGGGAGGCGGCTACACCTTC; j_call: TRBJ1-2; v_call: TRBV27; d_call: TRBD1; clone_size: few; cdr3_length: 13
cdr3_aa: CASSFRNADTQYF; cdr3_nt: TGTGCCAGCAGCTTCCGTAACGCTGATACGCAGTATTTT; j_call: TRBJ2-3; v_call: TRBV7-9; d_call: -; clone_size: few; cdr3_length: 13
cdr3_aa: CASSRLQGSRETQYF; cdr3_nt: TGCGCCAGCAGCCGCTTACAGGGTTCCCGAGAGACCCAGTACTTC; j_call: TRBJ2-5; v_call: TRBV4-1; d_call: -; clone_size: many; cdr3_length: 15
cdr3_aa: CSASFNEQFF; cdr3_nt: TGCAGTGCTAGCTTCAATGAGCAGTTCTTC; j_call: TRBJ2-1; v_call: TRBV20-1; d_call: -; clone_size: many; cdr3_length: 10
cdr3_aa: CASSNGQGRTEAFF; cdr3_nt: TGTGCCAGCAGTAACGGACAGGGAAGGACTGAAGCTTTCTTT; j_call: TRBJ1-1; v_call: TRBV27; d_call: TRBD1; clone_size: many; cdr3_length: 14